The 14 T cell receptor beta chains reported below all come from one sample, sequenced in a study of technical replicates of blood from a few donors. Method: immunoSEQ multiplex PCR; TCRdb's copy keeps in-frame clones and lacks some. The sample lists about 100,000 clones, 95% occurring once. The sample comprised T cells isolated from PBMCs. Every receptor here comes from a human donor in good health.

The chain has TRBV5-5 and TRBJ2-1, with 12 bases aligning to TRBD2. CDR3 length equals 19 residues. J gave up 10 bases and V 0 bases, and 17 bases lay outside the gene matches. Per the germline V gene, CDR1 is SGHKS and CDR2 is YYEKEE (reference sequence). CDR3 residues: CASSLDRWDPSGRAEEQFF. The CDR3 DNA is TGTGCCAGCAGCTTGGATAGGTGGGATCCTAGCGGGAGGGCCGAAGAGCAGTTCTTC. Filled out from reference TRBV5-5 and TRBJ2-1, the complete variable domain reads DAGVTQSPTHLIKTRGQQVTLRCSPISGHKSVSWYQQVLGQGPQFIFQYYEKEERGRGNFPDRFSARQFPNYSSELNVNALLLGDSALYLCASSLDRWDPSGRAEEQFFGPGTRLTVL.

The gene calls are TRBV6-5 and TRBJ1-5; D possibly corresponds to TRBD1 (5 bases). The germline V gene encodes CDR1 MNHEY and CDR2 SVGAGI. The CDR3 has 12 residues. V was cut by 7 bases and J by 4 bases, with 8 bases left in between. CDR3 bases: TGTGCCAGCACCTCAGGGAATCAGCCCCAGCATTTT. Protein sequence: CASTSGNQPQHF.

V gene TRBV7-3 combines with J gene TRBJ2-1; 9 positions match TRBD2. This CDR3 is 19 amino acids long. V lost 5 bases to trimming and J lost 6 bases; unmatched junction nucleotides: 20. Germline V CDR1 and CDR2: SGHTA, FQGTGA. CDR3: CASSIAPGWGTSFSNEQFF. CDR3 bases: TGTGCCAGCAGCATAGCCCCTGGGTGGGGGACTAGCTTTTCCAATGAGCAGTTCTTC. Full variable domain (missing parts from reference TRBV7-3 and TRBJ2-1): GAGVSQTPSNKVTEKGKYVELRCDPISGHTALYWYRQSLGQGPEFLIYFQGTGAADDSGLPNDRFFAVRPEGSVSTLKIQRTERGDSAVYLCASSIAPGWGTSFSNEQFFGPGTRLTVL.

The J gene is TRBJ1-1, the V gene TRBV7-8, with D perhaps TRBD1 (6 bases). This CDR3 is 14 amino acids long. Germline V gene sequence: CDR1 SGHVS, CDR2 FQNEAQ. V shed 1 base and J shed 7 bases, with 13 bases lying between them. The CDR3 protein is CASSLGRRGGEAFF. The CDR3 nucleotides read TGTGCCAGCAGCTTAGGACGGCGAGGGGGTGAAGCTTTCTTT.

The CDR3 coding sequence is TGTGCCAGCAGTTCGGGACAGGGCGGCTATGGCTACACCTTC. Protein: CASSSGQGGYGYTF. The chain couples TRBV27 to TRBJ1-2; TRBD1 matches 9 bases. The CDR3 length is 14 residues. Looked up from germline, CDR1 is MNHEY and CDR2 is SMNVEV (reference sequence). Germline trimming cut 4 bases from V and 4 bases from J; bases unmatched to any gene: 4.

The chain is built from TRBV14 and TRBJ1-4; D uncertain. Germline V lookup: CDR1 SGHDN, CDR2 FVKESK. The CDR3 is 12 amino acids. V was cut by 4 bases and J by 7 bases, with 7 bases left in between. The CDR3 nucleotides are TGTGCCAGCAGCCTAAACAGTGAAAAACTGTTTTTT. Its protein is CASSLNSEKLFF.

V is TRBV19 and J is TRBJ2-7; D is ambiguous. The CDR3 length is 12 residues. V dropped 6 bases and J dropped 7 bases, with 13 bases sitting between them. Germline loops: CDR1 LNHDA, CDR2 SQIVND (reference sequence). The CDR3 spells CASSTPPREQYF. CDR3 DNA: TGTGCCAGTAGCACTCCGCCTCGGGAGCAGTACTTC.

For the CDR3, the DNA is TGTGCCAGCAGCTTCCTCCGGGACTATGGCTACACCTTC. Translated: CASSFLRDYGYTF. This chain joins TRBV5-6 and TRBJ1-2; D is unresolved. Germline V gene data show CDR1 as SGHDT and CDR2 as YYEEEE. This CDR3 contains 13 residues. The germline V and J ends were trimmed by 2 bases and 3 bases, with 8 bases remaining between them.

V usage is TRBV7-9 and J usage is TRBJ2-6; perhaps TRBD1 as D (5 bases). With 1 base removed from V and 0 bases from J, the gap between germline ends came to 13 bases. Germline loops: CDR1 SEHNR, CDR2 FQNEAQ (reference sequence). This CDR3 spans 18 amino acids. CDR3 DNA sequence: TGTGCCAGCAGCTTAGTAGACAGAGCTTACTCTGGGGCCAACGTCCTGACTTTC. Encoded protein: CASSLVDRAYSGANVLTF.

The CDR3 spells CASSLISGGRRGKQFF. The CDR3 DNA follows: TGTGCCAGCAGTTTAATTAGCGGGGGAAGAAGGGGAAAGCAGTTCTTC. The V call is TRBV27, the J call TRBJ2-1, with TRBD2 matching over 9 bases. J gave up 11 bases and V 2 bases, and 13 bases lay outside the gene matches. Germline V gene sequence: CDR1 MNHEY, CDR2 SMNVEV (reference sequence). This CDR3 has 16 amino acids.

The chain joins TRBV14 to TRBJ2-1; TRBD2 aligns across 11 bases. Germline V gene sequence: CDR1 SGHDN, CDR2 FVKESK. V was pared by 2 bases and J by 4 bases, with 7 bases of the junction left unmatched. CDR3 length: 17 residues. CDR3: CASSQLAGGSNYNEQFF. The CDR3 DNA is TGTGCCAGCAGCCAACTAGCGGGGGGTTCCAATTACAATGAGCAGTTCTTC. Based on the CDR3 plus reference TRBV14 and TRBJ2-1, the full variable domain is EAGVTQFPSHSVIEKGQTVTLRCDPISGHDNLYWYRRVMGKEIKFLLHFVKESKQDESGMPNNRFLAERTGGTYSTLKVQPAELEDSGVYFCASSQLAGGSNYNEQFFGPGTRLTVL.

V is TRBV29-1 and J is TRBJ2-7; 9 nucleotides align to TRBD1. Trimming cost V 0 bases and J 1 base; bases outside gene matches: 10. The CDR3 is 17 residues long. CDR1 SQVTM and CDR2 ANQGSEA come from the germline V gene. The CDR3 protein is CSVEDSTGQGLSYEQYF. The CDR3 DNA reads TGCAGCGTTGAAGATTCCACCGGACAGGGGCTGTCCTACGAGCAGTACTTC.

The gene calls are TRBV19 and TRBJ2-7; TRBD1 aligns across 7 bases. There are 14 residues in the CDR3. Per germline, CDR1 LNHDA and CDR2 SQIVND (reference sequence). V was pared by 4 bases and J by 3 bases, with 6 bases of the junction left unmatched. This CDR3 is CASSTRGTDYEQYF. The CDR3 DNA reads TGTGCCAGTAGTACGAGAGGGACAGACTACGAGCAGTACTTC. Together with reference TRBV19 and TRBJ2-7, the CDR3 gives the full variable domain: DGGITQSPKYLFRKEGQNVTLSCEQNLNHDAMYWYRQDPGQGLRLIYYSQIVNDFQKGDIAEGYSVSREKKESFPLTVTSAQKNPTAFYLCASSTRGTDYEQYFGPGTRLTVT.

V and J are TRBV5-4 and TRBJ2-5; no definite D call. Per germline, CDR1 SGHNT and CDR2 YYREEE (reference sequence). CDR3 size: 13 residues. Between the trimmed V and J ends, which lost 0 bases and 3 bases, there was a span of 6 bases. The CDR3 nucleotides are TGTGCCAGCAGCTTGGTCTCGGAAGAGACCCAGTACTTC. It translates to CASSLVSEETQYF.